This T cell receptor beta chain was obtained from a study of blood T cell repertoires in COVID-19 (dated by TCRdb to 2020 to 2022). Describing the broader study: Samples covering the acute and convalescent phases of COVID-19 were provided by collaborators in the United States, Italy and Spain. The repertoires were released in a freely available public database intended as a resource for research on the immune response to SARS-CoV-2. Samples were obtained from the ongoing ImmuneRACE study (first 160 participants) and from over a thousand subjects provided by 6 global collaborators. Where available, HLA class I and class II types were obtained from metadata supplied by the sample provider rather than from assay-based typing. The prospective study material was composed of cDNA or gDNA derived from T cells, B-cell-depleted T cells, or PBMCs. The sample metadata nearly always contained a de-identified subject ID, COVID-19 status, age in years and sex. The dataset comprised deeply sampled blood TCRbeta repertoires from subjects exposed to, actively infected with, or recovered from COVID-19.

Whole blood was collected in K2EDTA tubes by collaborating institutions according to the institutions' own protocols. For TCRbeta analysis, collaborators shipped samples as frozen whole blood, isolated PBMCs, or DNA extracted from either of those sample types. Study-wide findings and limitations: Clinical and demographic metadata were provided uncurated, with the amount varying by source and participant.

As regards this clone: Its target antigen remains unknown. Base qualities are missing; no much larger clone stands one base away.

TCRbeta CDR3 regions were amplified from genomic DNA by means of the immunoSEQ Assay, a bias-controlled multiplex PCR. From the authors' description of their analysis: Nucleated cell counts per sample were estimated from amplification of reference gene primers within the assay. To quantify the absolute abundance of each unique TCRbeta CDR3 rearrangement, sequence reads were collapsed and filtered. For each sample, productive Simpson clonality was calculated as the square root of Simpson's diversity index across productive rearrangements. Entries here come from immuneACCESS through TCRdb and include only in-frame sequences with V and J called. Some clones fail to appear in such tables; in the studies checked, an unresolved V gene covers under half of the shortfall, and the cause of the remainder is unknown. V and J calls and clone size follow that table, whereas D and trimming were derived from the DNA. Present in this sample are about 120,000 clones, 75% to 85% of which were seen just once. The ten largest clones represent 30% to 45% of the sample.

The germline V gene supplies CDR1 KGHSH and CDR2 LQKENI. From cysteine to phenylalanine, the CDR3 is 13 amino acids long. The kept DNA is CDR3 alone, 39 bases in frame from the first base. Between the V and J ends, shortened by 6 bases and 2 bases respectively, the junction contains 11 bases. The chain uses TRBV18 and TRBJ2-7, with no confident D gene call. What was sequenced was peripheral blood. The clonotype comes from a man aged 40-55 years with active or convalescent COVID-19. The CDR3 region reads CASSAGFAYEQYF. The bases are TGTGCCAGCTCCGCCGGGTTCGCCTACGAGCAGTACTTC.